This T cell receptor (beta chain) was observed in a study of glioma-infiltrating T cells. Study-wide results and caveats: Only very few CDR3 sequences appeared in both tissue and blood. Gliomas, especially low-grade, showed above-expected tissue-blood divergence; non-neoplastic patients showed below.

The V and J ends lost 7 bases and 4 bases, in that order; junction bases with no gene match: 4. CDR3 size: 13 residues. Germline assignment: CDR1 KGHSH and CDR2 LQKENI. TCR alpha and beta CDR3 regions were amplified from RNA using iRepertoire nested multiplex PCR. TCRdb re-called the multiplex PCR reads through MiXCR, storing one row per CDR3 protein. The sample holds some 190,000 distinct CDR3 sequences, 25% to 35% seen once. This clonotype came up many times. The antigen is undetermined. The material sequenced was glioma tissue, nonneoplastic brain tissue, or PBMCs (not recorded which). This TCR came from a human donor with low-grade glioma or glioblastoma, undergoing nonglioma brain surgery, or in good health (not recorded which). The chain couples TRBV18 to TRBJ1-1; TRBD1 matches at 9 bases. The CDR3, as DNA: TGTGCCAGCTTACAGGGGGCGGGCACTGAAGCTTTCTTT. This encodes CASLQGAGTEAFF.